This passage covers 25 T cell receptor beta chains from one sample sequenced in a study of T cell responses to AZD1222 COVID-19 vaccine. Profiling relied on immunoSEQ multiplex PCR, and the TCRdb table lists in-frame clones only, not all of them. The sample has about 180,000 clones, 80% to 95% seen once. The sample was peripheral blood, taken 28 days after the second AZD1222 dose. The receptor set was obtained from an adult who received the AZD1222 COVID-19 vaccine.

This clone is a singleton in its sample. The genes are TRBV5-1 and TRBJ1-6; 10 nucleotides line up with TRBD1. This CDR3 has 16 residues. V was clipped by 0 bases and J by 6 bases; unmatched bases: 3. Germline V lookup: CDR1 SGHRS, CDR2 YFSETQ. The CDR3 DNA sequence: TGCGCCAGCAGCTTGGAGGGACAGGGGAGTAATTCACCCCTCCACTTT. It yields the protein CASSLEGQGSNSPLHF.

The DNA for the CDR3 is TGTGCCAGCAGTTCCGGACAGATTAGCAATCAGCCCCAGCATTTT. This sequence encodes CASSSGQISNQPQHF. The gene calls are TRBV6-5 and TRBJ1-5; tentative D call: TRBD1 (6 bases). V gave up 4 bases and J gave up 0 bases, with 10 bases separating them. Germline V gives CDR1 MNHEY, CDR2 SVGAGI. The CDR3 sequence is 15 residues long.

This chain links TRBV12-3 or TRBV12-4 with TRBJ1-1; tentative D call: TRBD1 (6 bases). V was pared by 6 bases and J by 7 bases, with 12 bases between. This CDR3 region has 12 residues. In DNA, the CDR3 is TGTGCCAGCAGCCGAGGGACATTTGAAGCTTTCTTT. Translation gives CASSRGTFEAFF.

This sequence joins TRBV10-1 and TRBJ2-7, with 9 bases that match TRBD1. Trimming removed 0 bases from V and 6 bases from J; junction bases left unmatched: 6. Per the germline V gene, CDR1 is WNHNN and CDR2 is SYGVQD (reference sequence). This CDR3 has 15 residues. The CDR3 DNA is TGCGCCAGCAGTGAGTCCCTCGGGACAGGGCTCGAGCAGTACTTC. Its protein is CASSESLGTGLEQYF.

The chain links TRBV6-5 to TRBJ2-2; D might be TRBD2 (5 bases). Trimming stripped 9 bases from V and 4 bases from J, with 15 bases between. CDR1 and CDR2 (germline): MNHEY, SVGAGI. The CDR3 covers 14 residues. CDR3 bases: TGTGCCAGTAGATCCCCTGCGGGCACCGGGGAGCTGTTTTTT. Protein: CASRSPAGTGELFF.

As DNA, the CDR3 is TGTGCCAGCAGCCCCACAAGGGTATGGGGGAGGGCCTACGAGCAGTACTTC. Its translation: CASSPTRVWGRAYEQYF. V and J are TRBV7-8 and TRBJ2-7; 7 bases match TRBD2. CDR1 is SGHVS, CDR2 FQNEAQ, per germline. This CDR3 has 17 residues. The junction had 15 bases not matched to a gene; V was cut back by 5 bases and J by 2 bases.

The V call is TRBV11-2, the J call TRBJ2-7, with TRBD1 matching over 10 bases. Germline CDR1 reads SGHAT; CDR2 reads FQNNGV. Germline trimming cut 5 bases from V and 3 bases from J; bases unmatched to any gene: 7. The CDR3 sequence is 15 residues long. The CDR3 DNA follows: TGTGCCAGCAGCAAGACAGGGGGCCGGAGCTACGAGCAGTACTTC. Protein: CASSKTGGRSYEQYF.

This chain joins TRBV5-1 and TRBJ2-3, with D perhaps assigned TRBD1 or TRBD2 (7 bases each). V was pared by 4 bases and J by 1 base, with 13 bases between. Per germline, CDR1 SGHRS and CDR2 YFSETQ. The CDR3 spans 15 residues. The CDR3 sequence: CASSQGGRGTDTQYF. The CDR3 DNA reads TGCGCCAGCAGCCAGGGGGGGCGGGGCACAGATACGCAGTATTTT.

The chain uses TRBV19 and TRBJ2-1; D not certain. The germline gives CDR1 LNHDA, CDR2 SQIVND (reference sequence). With 3 bases removed from V and 4 bases from J, the gap between germline ends came to 13 bases. The CDR3 spans 15 residues. The CDR3 spells CASSISRIQYNEQFF. The CDR3, as DNA: TGTGCCAGTAGTATCTCACGGATCCAGTACAATGAGCAGTTCTTC.

The chain couples TRBV30 to TRBJ2-2; 13 positions agree with TRBD2. V was pared by 0 bases and J by 6 bases, with 4 bases of the junction left unmatched. CDR1 and CDR2 from the germline V gene are GTSNPN and SVGIG (reference sequence). The CDR3 is 16 amino acids. CDR3 coding DNA: TGTGCCTGGAGTGTTCGGACTAGCGGGGGTGCCGGGGAGCTGTTTTTT. This gives the protein CAWSVRTSGGAGELFF.

The chain combines TRBV7-2 with TRBJ1-1, with no clear D. Trimming removed 2 bases from V and 0 bases from J, with 10 bases in between. Germline-derived CDR1 and CDR2 are SGHTA and FQGNSA. The CDR3 is made up of 15 amino acids. CDR3 amino acids: CASSLRRHLNTEAFF. DNA of the CDR3: TGTGCCAGCAGCTTAAGACGACACCTGAACACTGAAGCTTTCTTT.

This chain uses TRBV3-1 (or the pseudogene TRBV3-2) with TRBJ1-4, with 9 bases fitting TRBD1. V was clipped by 4 bases and J by 6 bases; unmatched bases: 0. Germline lookup yields CDR1 LGHDT and CDR2 YNNKEL (reference sequence). The CDR3 totals 13 residues. The CDR3 spells CASSRTGDEKLFF. As DNA, the CDR3 is TGTGCCAGCAGCCGGACAGGGGATGAAAAACTGTTTTTT.

The chain joins TRBV6-5 to TRBJ2-7; D perhaps matches TRBD1 (5 bases). V was shortened by 7 bases and J by 0 bases, with 10 bases between the two germline ends. CDR1 is MNHEY, CDR2 SVGAGI, per germline. This CDR3 contains 13 residues. As DNA, the CDR3 is TGTGCCAGCAAGGGGTTAGACTCCTACGAGCAGTACTTC. Translating gives CASKGLDSYEQYF.

The gene calls are TRBV5-8 and TRBJ1-2; no clear D gene. Germline V gene lookup returns CDR1 SGHTS and CDR2 YDEGEE. The CDR3 totals 15 residues. V dropped 0 bases and J dropped 6 bases, with 15 bases sitting between them. CDR3 DNA: TGTGCCAGCAGCTTGGTAGACTCGTCTCTTGATGGCTACACCTTC. Its protein is CASSLVDSSLDGYTF.

The chain is built from TRBV29-1 and TRBJ1-2; a possible D gene is TRBD1 (5 bases). CDR1 SQVTM and CDR2 ANQGSEA come from the germline V gene. The CDR3 is 13 residues long. V lost 2 bases and J lost 8, with 15 bases in between. The CDR3 sequence is CSVERGPGRGYTF. The CDR3 region has the DNA TGCAGCGTTGAAAGGGGTCCCGGGAGAGGCTACACCTTC. Looking up the rest from reference TRBV29-1 and TRBJ1-2 gives the full variable domain: SAVISQKPSRDICQRGTSLTIQCQVDSQVTMMFWYRQQPGQSLTLIATANQGSEATYESGFVIDKFPISRPNLTFSTLTVSNMSPEDSSIYLCSVERGPGRGYTFGSGTRLTVV.

This clone was recorded once. The chain joins TRBV28 to TRBJ2-6; D perhaps matches TRBD1 (5 bases). The CDR3 has 14 residues. Germline values: CDR1 MDHEN, CDR2 SYDVKM. The ends were cut back, 7 bases at V and 3 bases at J, with 10 bases in the middle. DNA for the CDR3: TGTGCCAGCAATAGGGGTGATGGGGCCAACGTCCTGACTTTC. This translates into CASNRGDGANVLTF.

The chain is built from TRBV7-9 and TRBJ2-7; D call uncertain. The CDR3 sequence is 14 residues long. The germline V gene encodes CDR1 SEHNR and CDR2 FQNEAQ (reference sequence). V was trimmed by 5 bases and J by 2 bases, leaving 13 bases between them. The CDR3 loop reads CASSPEVKTYEQYF. In DNA, the CDR3 is TGTGCCAGCAGCCCAGAGGTGAAAACCTACGAGCAGTACTTC.

CDR3 in amino acids: CSGGGVSGRTDTQYF. The CDR3 coding sequence is TGCAGCGGGGGCGGTGTTAGCGGACGCACAGATACGCAGTATTTT. This chain uses TRBV29-1 with TRBJ2-3; tentative D call: TRBD2 (6 bases). CDR1 and CDR2 from the germline V gene are SQVTM and ANQGSEA. The CDR3 runs 15 residues. V lost 7 bases and J 1 base, leaving 18 bases between the germline ends.

This rearrangement joins TRBV6-5 to TRBJ1-2; D is undetermined. This CDR3 is 12 amino acids long. Germline CDR1 MNHEY, CDR2 SVGAGI. Trimming shortened V by 7 bases and J by 4 bases, and 10 bases separated the two germline ends. In DNA, the CDR3 is TGTGCCAGCATGAGGTTCCCCTATGGCTACACCTTC. It codes for CASMRFPYGYTF.

This clone was counted once. The chain couples TRBV15 to TRBJ2-1, with 15 nucleotides matching TRBD2. Germline V lookup: CDR1 LNHNV, CDR2 YYDKDF (reference sequence). This CDR3 is 18 amino acids long. The V and J ends lost 2 bases and 7 bases, in that order; junction bases with no gene match: 9. CDR3 DNA: TGTGCCACCAGCAGACTCCAAACCGGGACTAGCGGGGGGAATGAGCAGTTCTTC. Protein product: CATSRLQTGTSGGNEQFF.

This chain connects TRBV19 to TRBJ2-7; 7 nucleotides align to TRBD2. V dropped 4 bases and J dropped 0; count of bases not matched to a gene: 6. The CDR3 spans 15 residues. Germline V CDR1 and CDR2: LNHDA, SQIVND (reference sequence). Written as DNA, the CDR3 is TGTGCCAGTAGTACTAGCGGCTACGGCTCCTACGAGCAGTACTTC. This gives the protein CASSTSGYGSYEQYF. The variable domain in full, completed from reference TRBV19 and TRBJ2-7, reads DGGITQSPKYLFRKEGQNVTLSCEQNLNHDAMYWYRQDPGQGLRLIYYSQIVNDFQKGDIAEGYSVSREKKESFPLTVTSAQKNPTAFYLCASSTSGYGSYEQYFGPGTRLTVT.

V and J are TRBV19 and TRBJ1-5; tentatively, D is TRBD1 (5 bases). V was trimmed by 3 bases and J by 3 bases, leaving 9 bases between them. The CDR3 sequence is 14 residues long. CDR1 is LNHDA and CDR2 is SQIVND in the germline V gene (reference sequence). CDR3 in DNA: TGTGCCAGTAGTATGAGGGGTAACAATCAGCCCCAGCATTTT. It is translated as CASSMRGNNQPQHF.

The rearrangement joins TRBV19 to TRBJ1-3, with D unclear. The V and J ends lost 6 bases and 0 bases respectively, with 21 bases between them. The CDR3 length is 18 residues. CDR1 and CDR2 (germline): LNHDA, SQIVND (reference sequence). CDR3 in DNA: TGTGCCAGTAGCAACCCGGCGGGCAGATCCTTCTCTGGAAACACCATATATTTT. Its translation: CASSNPAGRSFSGNTIYF.

This clone came up once. The J gene is TRBJ2-3, the V gene TRBV11-2; D is uncertain. V was clipped by 0 bases and J by 5 bases, with 6 bases between them. The CDR3 is made up of 13 amino acids. Germline CDR1 reads SGHAT; CDR2 reads FQNNGV. CDR3 DNA: TGTGCCAGCAGCTTAGACCCCCTAGATACGCAGTATTTT. Its protein product is CASSLDPLDTQYF.

V usage is TRBV21-1 and J usage is TRBJ2-5; the DNA was not compared with TRBD1, the D call given in the table. TRBV21-1 is listed as a pseudogene. This CDR3 is 14 amino acids long. Here the CDR3 reads CASSKQGPQETQYF. The CDR3 coding sequence is TGTGCCAGCAGCAAACAGGGGCCGCAAGAGACCCAGTACTTC.